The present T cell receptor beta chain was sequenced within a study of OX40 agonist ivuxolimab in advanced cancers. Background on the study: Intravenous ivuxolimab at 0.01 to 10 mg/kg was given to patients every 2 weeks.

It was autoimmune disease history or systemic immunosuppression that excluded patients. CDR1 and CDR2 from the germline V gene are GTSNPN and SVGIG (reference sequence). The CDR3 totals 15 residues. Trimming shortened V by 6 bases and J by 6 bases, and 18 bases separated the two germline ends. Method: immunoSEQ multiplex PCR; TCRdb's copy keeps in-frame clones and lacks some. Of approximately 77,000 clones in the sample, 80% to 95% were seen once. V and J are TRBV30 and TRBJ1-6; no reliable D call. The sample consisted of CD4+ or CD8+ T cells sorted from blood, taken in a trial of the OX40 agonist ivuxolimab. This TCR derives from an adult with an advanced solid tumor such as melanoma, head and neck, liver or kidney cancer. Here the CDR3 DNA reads TGTGCCTGCATGGACCCCGGTTCGTTTAATTCACCCCTCCACTTT. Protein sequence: CACMDPGSFNSPLHF.